Sequencing of this T cell receptor (beta chain) was carried out in a study of beta chain features in type 1 diabetes. Study overall: When patients were set against healthy donors, age, gender and cell yields were similar. Broader study findings: Possible PCR preference for shorter templates applied equally to patients and controls. People with Type 1 diabetes carried modestly yet significantly shorter TCRB CDR3s in all four CD4+ subsets.

Germline loops: CDR1 SGHAT, CDR2 FQNNGV. The CDR3 consists of 11 residues. V was clipped by 5 bases and J by 3 bases, with 5 bases between them. Sequencing targeted expressed TCRB transcripts, as all isolated RNA had been reverse transcribed. Measured with immunoSEQ multiplex PCR; TCRdb has only the in-frame clones, and not every one. The data hold approximately 250,000 clones, with approximately 16% observed a single time. Concerning this clone itself: Its antigen is as yet unknown.

The TCR sequence derives from a man younger than 40 with type 1 diabetes. The chain carries TRBV11-2 and TRBJ2-7, with D unresolved. The sequencing sample was made of naive CD4+ T cells from blood. CDR3 protein: CASSPYYEQYF. The CDR3 DNA is TGTGCCAGCAGCCCCTACTACGAGCAGTACTTC.